Listed below are T cell receptor beta chains from one sample, sequenced in a study of patients and donors after allogeneic stem cell transplantation. TCRdb re-derived calls from the RT-PCR reads in MiXCR, one entry per CDR3 protein. The table shows around 200,000 distinct CDR3 sequences, with 35% to 45% occurring only once. Sequencing was performed on blood, either unsorted or a sorted T cell fraction (not recorded which). These TCRs come from a human donor who was either an allogeneic HSCT recipient or a stem cell or donor lymphocyte infusion donor (not recorded which). It is not recorded whose cells these are; they may come from a transplant donor. Both conserved end residues are part of each CDR3. The D gene is left open where the match is weak. Clone size is not always given. Where it is, it says once, few, many or a class for expanded clones.

TRBJ1-1 TRBV12-3/TRBV12-4 NA few TGTGCCAGCAGGAAGTATGGGGGAGACACTGAAGCTTTCTTT CASRKYGGDTEAFF
TRBJ2-7 TRBV5-1 TRBD1 NA TGCGCCAGCAGAACGGACAGGGGGCACGAGCAGTACTTC CASRTDRGHEQYF
TRBJ2-7 TRBV5-1 NA few TGCGCCAGCAGCTTAACGTGGGGGACCTACGAGCAGTACTTC CASSLTWGTYEQYF
TRBJ2-3 TRBV7-6 NA few TGTGCCAGCAGCCTACATGTATATTCCGCAGATACGCAGTATTTT CASSLHVYSADTQYF
TRBJ2-5 TRBV4-1 TRBD1 NA TGCGCCAGCAGCCAGGACAGGGTACAAGAGACCCAGTACTTC CASSQDRVQETQYF
TRBJ1-1 TRBV10-3 NA NA TGTGCCATCAGTGAGACAGCCTCAGAGGGAGTGAACACTGAAGCTTTCTTT CAISETASEGVNTEAFF
TRBJ2-1 TRBV5-1 NA NA TGCGCCAGCAGCTTGGCCGCCCTTAGCTCCTACAATGAGCAGTTCTTC CASSLAALSSYNEQFF
TRBJ2-1 TRBV6-5 NA NA TGTGCCAGCAGGTTACAAGATTACAATGAGCAGTTCTTC CASRLQDYNEQFF
TRBJ2-1 TRBV12-3/TRBV12-4 TRBD2 NA TGTGCCAGCAGCCGGACTAGCGGGGGCCTCGGTGGCAATGAGCAGTTCTTC CASSRTSGGLGGNEQFF
TRBJ2-3 TRBV27 NA NA TGTGCCAGCACTCCACAGCCACTTACGCAGTATTTT CASTPQPLTQYF
TRBJ1-1 TRBV29-1 NA NA TGCAGCGTAGGGGGACGGGCGAACACTGAAGCTTTCTTT CSVGGRANTEAFF
TRBJ2-1 TRBV5-1 NA NA TGCGCCAGCAGCGCGGACAGCTACAATGAGCAGTTCTTC CASSADSYNEQFF
TRBJ2-5 TRBV29-1 NA few TGCAGCGTCTATCAGGGCAGCGAGACCCAGTACTTC CSVYQGSETQYF
TRBJ2-5 TRBV5-1 TRBD2 once TGCGCCAGCAGCTTGGGAGCGGGGGCGACTGGGGAGACCCAGTACTTC CASSLGAGATGETQYF
TRBJ1-1 TRBV5-1 NA few TGCGCCAGCAGCTCCAGGGGACCAAACACTGAAGCTTTCTTT CASSSRGPNTEAFF
TRBJ1-5 TRBV7-9 NA NA TGTGCCAGCAGCCGATACGGGGCGAATCAGCCCCAGCATTTT CASSRYGANQPQHF
TRBJ2-3 TRBV4-2 NA NA TGTGCCAGCAGCCAAGATTCTTCTCTAGCGTGGTCAGATACGCAGTATTTT CASSQDSSLAWSDTQYF
TRBJ1-6 TRBV20-1 TRBD1 many TGCAGTGCTAGACCCCCGACAGGGAGCTCCTATAATTCACCCCTCCACTTT CSARPPTGSSYNSPLHF
TRBJ2-7 TRBV9 TRBD1 NA TGTGCCAGCAGCGTTAGCACAGGGGCCCTCTCCTACGAGCAGTACTTC CASSVSTGALSYEQYF
TRBJ2-7 TRBV4-1 TRBD2 NA TGCGCCAGCAGCCAAGTAGCGGGGAGCTCCTACGAGCAGTACTTC CASSQVAGSSYEQYF
TRBJ1-1 TRBV4-2 NA NA TGTGCCAGCAGCGAGGGGTGGACTGAAGCTTTCTTT CASSEGWTEAFF
TRBJ2-3 TRBV7-6 NA NA TGTGCCAGCAGCTTAACCCCTTGGAGGACACAATCCCGTAAAAGCACAGATACGCAGTATTTT CASSLTPWRTQSRKSTDTQYF
TRBJ2-1 TRBV9 TRBD2 NA TGTGCCAGCAGCCCTCACCCAGCGGGGGGCTACAATGAGCAGTTCTTC CASSPHPAGGYNEQFF
TRBJ1-3 TRBV20-1 NA NA TGCAGTGCTTCACCGACGAGCGTAAACTCTGGAAACACCATATATTTT CSASPTSVNSGNTIYF
TRBJ1-1 TRBV4-3 NA NA TGCGCCAGCAGCCAAGATTTTGGGAACACTGAAGCTTTCTTT CASSQDFGNTEAFF
TRBJ1-5 TRBV3-1 NA NA TGTGCCAGCAGCCCCGGGGGGGGCCCTAGGAACAATCAGCCCCAGCATTTT CASSPGGGPRNNQPQHF
TRBJ1-2 TRBV6-2/TRBV6-3 NA NA TGTGCCAGCGCTCCTCGGGCGAGCTATGGCTACACCTTC CASAPRASYGYTF
TRBJ1-1 TRBV12-3/TRBV12-4 NA NA TGTGGCAGCAGTCAGAGGGTGTTGAACACTGAAGCTTTCTTT CGSSQRVLNTEAFF
TRBJ2-1 TRBV5-1 TRBD1 once TGCGCCAGCGGAAAGACAGGGTTGCATGAGCAGTTCTTC CASGKTGLHEQFF
TRBJ1-2 TRBV5-1 NA NA TGCGCCAGCAGCTTGGCGGCAGGGGACGGTGGCTACACCTTC CASSLAAGDGGYTF
TRBJ1-2 TRBV5-5 TRBD1 NA TGTGCCAGCAGCTCTTCAGGGGGCGTGTATGGCTACACCTTC CASSSSGGVYGYTF
TRBJ2-6 TRBV9 TRBD1 NA TGTGCCAGCAGCATGGGGGGACAGGGCCTCTCTGGGGCCAACGTCCTGACTTTC CASSMGGQGLSGANVLTF
TRBJ1-1 TRBV4-1 NA few TGCGCCAGCAGCCAAGAACCCGGGTATACTGAAGCTTTCTTT CASSQEPGYTEAFF
TRBJ2-1 TRBV7-9 NA NA TGTGCCACCCCGGACTTATCGCGCTACAATGAGCAGTTCTTC CATPDLSRYNEQFF
TRBJ1-2 TRBV18 TRBD1 NA TGTGCCAGCTCACCACGGGACAGGGATGGCTACACCTTC CASSPRDRDGYTF
TRBJ2-6 TRBV12-3/TRBV12-4 TRBD2 few TGTGCCAGCAGTTTTTCTGTGGGGAGGGCTGGGGCCAACGTCCTGACTTTC CASSFSVGRAGANVLTF
TRBJ1-1 TRBV7-9 NA NA TGTGCCAGCAGCCACACAGTGAACACTGAAGCTTTCTTT CASSHTVNTEAFF
TRBJ1-5 TRBV28 NA once TGTGCCAGCAGCTTCTTCAACAGGGAGAAACAGCCCCAGCATTTT CASSFFNREKQPQHF
TRBJ2-7 TRBV4-3 NA NA TGCGCCAGCAGCCAAGATAGAGAACGGTGGGAGCAGTACTTC CASSQDRERWEQYF